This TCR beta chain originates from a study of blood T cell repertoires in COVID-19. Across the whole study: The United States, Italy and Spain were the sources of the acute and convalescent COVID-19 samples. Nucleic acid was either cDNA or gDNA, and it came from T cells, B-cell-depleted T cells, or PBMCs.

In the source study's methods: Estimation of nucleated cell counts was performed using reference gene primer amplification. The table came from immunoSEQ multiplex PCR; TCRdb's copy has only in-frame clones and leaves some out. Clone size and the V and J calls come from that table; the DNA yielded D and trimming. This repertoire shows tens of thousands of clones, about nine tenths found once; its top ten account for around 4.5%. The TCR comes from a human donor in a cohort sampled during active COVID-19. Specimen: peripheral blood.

The CDR3 coding sequence is TGCAGTGCTAGTCAACGGGAGGCCTACAATGAGCAGTTCTTC. It translates to CSASQREAYNEQFF. The chain links TRBV20-1 to TRBJ2-1; 7 positions match TRBD2. Germline V gene data show CDR1 as DFQATT and CDR2 as SNEGSKA (reference sequence). The CDR3 sequence is 14 residues long. The junction had 4 bases not matched to a gene; V was cut back by 3 bases and J by 2 bases.